This T cell receptor (beta chain) was identified in a study of T cell responses to AZD1222 COVID-19 vaccine. Data came from immunoSEQ multiplex PCR; TCRdb stores just in-frame clones and leaves some out. Here the sample spans under 100,000 clones, 90% being singletons. Turning to this clone: Its antigen is not known.

Whole-study findings and limits: Possibly, clonal diversity was underestimated; donors were largely white British and included more females. Nearly half of unique spike-specific TCRs reportedly avoided B.1.351 and B.1.1.7 mutated regions.

This CDR3 comprises 16 residues. The V gene lost 1 base and the J gene lost 0 bases, with 13 bases spanning the gap. The germline gives CDR1 SGHAT, CDR2 FQNNGV. V is TRBV11-2 and J is TRBJ2-7; possible D gene TRBD2, 6 bases. The sequence derives from an adult in good health. Sequences were derived from peripheral blood, sampled on day 0 of AZD1222 vaccination. The CDR3 sequence is CASSLVGGSPSYEQYF. The CDR3 region has the DNA TGTGCCAGCAGCTTAGTCGGGGGTTCCCCCTCCTACGAGCAGTACTTC.